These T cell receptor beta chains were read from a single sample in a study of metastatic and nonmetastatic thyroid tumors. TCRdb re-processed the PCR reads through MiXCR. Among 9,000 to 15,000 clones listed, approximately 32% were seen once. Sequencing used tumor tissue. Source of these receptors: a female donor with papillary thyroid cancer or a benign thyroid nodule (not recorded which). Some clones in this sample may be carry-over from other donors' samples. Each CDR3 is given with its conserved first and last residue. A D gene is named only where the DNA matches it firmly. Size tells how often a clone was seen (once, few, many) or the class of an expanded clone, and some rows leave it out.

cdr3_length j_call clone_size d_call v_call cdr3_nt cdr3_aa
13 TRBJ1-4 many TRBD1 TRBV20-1 TGCAGTGCTCCAGGGGGGGGAAATGAAAAACTGTTTTTT CSAPGGGNEKLFF
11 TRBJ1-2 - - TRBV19 TGTGACAGTAGTTTATTATATGGCTACACCTTC CDSSLLYGYTF
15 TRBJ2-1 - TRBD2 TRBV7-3 TGTGCCATCAGCTCCGGGACTAGCGGGTTGGATGAGCAGTTCTTC CAISSGTSGLDEQFF
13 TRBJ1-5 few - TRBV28 TGTGCCAGCGGCCGGGAAGGCCATCAGCCCCAGCATTTT CASGREGHQPQHF
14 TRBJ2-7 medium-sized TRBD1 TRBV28 TGTGCCAGCAGGGGGGGACAGGGGAGGTACGAGCAGTACTTC CASRGGQGRYEQYF
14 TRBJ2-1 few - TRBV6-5 TGTGCCAGCAGCCGGGACTCCCCCTACAATGAGCAGTTCTTC CASSRDSPYNEQFF
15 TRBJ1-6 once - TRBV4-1 TGCGCCAGCAGCCACTCGCAATCCTATAATTCACCCCTCCACTTT CASSHSQSYNSPLHF
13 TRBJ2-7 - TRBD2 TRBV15 TGTGCCACCAGCAGAATAGCGGGAGAAGAGCAGTACTTC CATSRIAGEEQYF
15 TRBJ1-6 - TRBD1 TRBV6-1 TGTGCCAGCAGTGGGGGACAGGGATATAATTCACCCCTCCACTTT CASSGGQGYNSPLHF
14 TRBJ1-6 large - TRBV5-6 TGTGCCAGCAGCTTGGAACAAAATAATTCACCCCTCCACTTT CASSLEQNNSPLHF
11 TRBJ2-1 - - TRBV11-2 TGTGCCAGCAGCGATTACCATGAGCAGTTCTTC CASSDYHEQFF
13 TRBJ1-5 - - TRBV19 TGTGCCAGTAGTATGAAGCCTTTCACGGCCCAGCATTTT CASSMKPFTAQHF
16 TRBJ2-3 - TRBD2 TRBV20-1 TGCAGTGCTAGTTGGCCGGGGGGGCCCCCCACAGATACGCAGTATTTT CSASWPGGPPTDTQYF
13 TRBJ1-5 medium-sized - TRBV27 TGTGCCAGCGCGGACACCATGCTTCAGCCCCAGCATTTT CASADTMLQPQHF
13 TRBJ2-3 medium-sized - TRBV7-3 TGTGCCAGCAGCTACCTTAGGGGTGATACGCAGTATTTT CASSYLRGDTQYF
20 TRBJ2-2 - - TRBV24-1 TGTGCCACCAGTGGCCCTCGGGGGGATTCAGGGGGCACGAACACCGGGGAGCTGTTTTTT CATSGPRGDSGGTNTGELFF
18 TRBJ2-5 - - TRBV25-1 TGTGCCAGCAGTGATTCTTCCGCGAAGAACTCCCTCCAAGAGACCCAGTACTTC CASSDSSAKNSLQETQYF
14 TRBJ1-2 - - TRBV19 TGTGCCAGTACCCCCCGGGGCTCTAACTATGGCTACACCTTC CASTPRGSNYGYTF
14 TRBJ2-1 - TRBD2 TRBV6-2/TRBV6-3 TGTGCCAGCAGTAGACTAGCGGGAGGATTCGAGCAGTTCTTC CASSRLAGGFEQFF
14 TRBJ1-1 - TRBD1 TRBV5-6 TGTGCCAGCAGCTGGGGACAGGGGGTGACTGAAGCTTTCTTT CASSWGQGVTEAFF
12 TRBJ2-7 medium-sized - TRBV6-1 TGTGCCACGTCGACAGGAGCCTACGAGCAGTACTTC CATSTGAYEQYF
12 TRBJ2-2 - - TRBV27 TGTGCCAGCAGCCCGGGAGCAGGGGAGCTGTTTTTT CASSPGAGELFF
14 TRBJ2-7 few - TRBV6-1 TGTGCCAGCAGCAACACACAATTTACCTACGAGCAGTACTTC CASSNTQFTYEQYF
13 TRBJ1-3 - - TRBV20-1 TGCAGTGCTAGAAGGGGGGGAGGAAACACCATATATTTT CSARRGGGNTIYF
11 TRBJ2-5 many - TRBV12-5 TGTGCTAGTAGTAAAGGGGAGACCCAGTACTTC CASSKGETQYF